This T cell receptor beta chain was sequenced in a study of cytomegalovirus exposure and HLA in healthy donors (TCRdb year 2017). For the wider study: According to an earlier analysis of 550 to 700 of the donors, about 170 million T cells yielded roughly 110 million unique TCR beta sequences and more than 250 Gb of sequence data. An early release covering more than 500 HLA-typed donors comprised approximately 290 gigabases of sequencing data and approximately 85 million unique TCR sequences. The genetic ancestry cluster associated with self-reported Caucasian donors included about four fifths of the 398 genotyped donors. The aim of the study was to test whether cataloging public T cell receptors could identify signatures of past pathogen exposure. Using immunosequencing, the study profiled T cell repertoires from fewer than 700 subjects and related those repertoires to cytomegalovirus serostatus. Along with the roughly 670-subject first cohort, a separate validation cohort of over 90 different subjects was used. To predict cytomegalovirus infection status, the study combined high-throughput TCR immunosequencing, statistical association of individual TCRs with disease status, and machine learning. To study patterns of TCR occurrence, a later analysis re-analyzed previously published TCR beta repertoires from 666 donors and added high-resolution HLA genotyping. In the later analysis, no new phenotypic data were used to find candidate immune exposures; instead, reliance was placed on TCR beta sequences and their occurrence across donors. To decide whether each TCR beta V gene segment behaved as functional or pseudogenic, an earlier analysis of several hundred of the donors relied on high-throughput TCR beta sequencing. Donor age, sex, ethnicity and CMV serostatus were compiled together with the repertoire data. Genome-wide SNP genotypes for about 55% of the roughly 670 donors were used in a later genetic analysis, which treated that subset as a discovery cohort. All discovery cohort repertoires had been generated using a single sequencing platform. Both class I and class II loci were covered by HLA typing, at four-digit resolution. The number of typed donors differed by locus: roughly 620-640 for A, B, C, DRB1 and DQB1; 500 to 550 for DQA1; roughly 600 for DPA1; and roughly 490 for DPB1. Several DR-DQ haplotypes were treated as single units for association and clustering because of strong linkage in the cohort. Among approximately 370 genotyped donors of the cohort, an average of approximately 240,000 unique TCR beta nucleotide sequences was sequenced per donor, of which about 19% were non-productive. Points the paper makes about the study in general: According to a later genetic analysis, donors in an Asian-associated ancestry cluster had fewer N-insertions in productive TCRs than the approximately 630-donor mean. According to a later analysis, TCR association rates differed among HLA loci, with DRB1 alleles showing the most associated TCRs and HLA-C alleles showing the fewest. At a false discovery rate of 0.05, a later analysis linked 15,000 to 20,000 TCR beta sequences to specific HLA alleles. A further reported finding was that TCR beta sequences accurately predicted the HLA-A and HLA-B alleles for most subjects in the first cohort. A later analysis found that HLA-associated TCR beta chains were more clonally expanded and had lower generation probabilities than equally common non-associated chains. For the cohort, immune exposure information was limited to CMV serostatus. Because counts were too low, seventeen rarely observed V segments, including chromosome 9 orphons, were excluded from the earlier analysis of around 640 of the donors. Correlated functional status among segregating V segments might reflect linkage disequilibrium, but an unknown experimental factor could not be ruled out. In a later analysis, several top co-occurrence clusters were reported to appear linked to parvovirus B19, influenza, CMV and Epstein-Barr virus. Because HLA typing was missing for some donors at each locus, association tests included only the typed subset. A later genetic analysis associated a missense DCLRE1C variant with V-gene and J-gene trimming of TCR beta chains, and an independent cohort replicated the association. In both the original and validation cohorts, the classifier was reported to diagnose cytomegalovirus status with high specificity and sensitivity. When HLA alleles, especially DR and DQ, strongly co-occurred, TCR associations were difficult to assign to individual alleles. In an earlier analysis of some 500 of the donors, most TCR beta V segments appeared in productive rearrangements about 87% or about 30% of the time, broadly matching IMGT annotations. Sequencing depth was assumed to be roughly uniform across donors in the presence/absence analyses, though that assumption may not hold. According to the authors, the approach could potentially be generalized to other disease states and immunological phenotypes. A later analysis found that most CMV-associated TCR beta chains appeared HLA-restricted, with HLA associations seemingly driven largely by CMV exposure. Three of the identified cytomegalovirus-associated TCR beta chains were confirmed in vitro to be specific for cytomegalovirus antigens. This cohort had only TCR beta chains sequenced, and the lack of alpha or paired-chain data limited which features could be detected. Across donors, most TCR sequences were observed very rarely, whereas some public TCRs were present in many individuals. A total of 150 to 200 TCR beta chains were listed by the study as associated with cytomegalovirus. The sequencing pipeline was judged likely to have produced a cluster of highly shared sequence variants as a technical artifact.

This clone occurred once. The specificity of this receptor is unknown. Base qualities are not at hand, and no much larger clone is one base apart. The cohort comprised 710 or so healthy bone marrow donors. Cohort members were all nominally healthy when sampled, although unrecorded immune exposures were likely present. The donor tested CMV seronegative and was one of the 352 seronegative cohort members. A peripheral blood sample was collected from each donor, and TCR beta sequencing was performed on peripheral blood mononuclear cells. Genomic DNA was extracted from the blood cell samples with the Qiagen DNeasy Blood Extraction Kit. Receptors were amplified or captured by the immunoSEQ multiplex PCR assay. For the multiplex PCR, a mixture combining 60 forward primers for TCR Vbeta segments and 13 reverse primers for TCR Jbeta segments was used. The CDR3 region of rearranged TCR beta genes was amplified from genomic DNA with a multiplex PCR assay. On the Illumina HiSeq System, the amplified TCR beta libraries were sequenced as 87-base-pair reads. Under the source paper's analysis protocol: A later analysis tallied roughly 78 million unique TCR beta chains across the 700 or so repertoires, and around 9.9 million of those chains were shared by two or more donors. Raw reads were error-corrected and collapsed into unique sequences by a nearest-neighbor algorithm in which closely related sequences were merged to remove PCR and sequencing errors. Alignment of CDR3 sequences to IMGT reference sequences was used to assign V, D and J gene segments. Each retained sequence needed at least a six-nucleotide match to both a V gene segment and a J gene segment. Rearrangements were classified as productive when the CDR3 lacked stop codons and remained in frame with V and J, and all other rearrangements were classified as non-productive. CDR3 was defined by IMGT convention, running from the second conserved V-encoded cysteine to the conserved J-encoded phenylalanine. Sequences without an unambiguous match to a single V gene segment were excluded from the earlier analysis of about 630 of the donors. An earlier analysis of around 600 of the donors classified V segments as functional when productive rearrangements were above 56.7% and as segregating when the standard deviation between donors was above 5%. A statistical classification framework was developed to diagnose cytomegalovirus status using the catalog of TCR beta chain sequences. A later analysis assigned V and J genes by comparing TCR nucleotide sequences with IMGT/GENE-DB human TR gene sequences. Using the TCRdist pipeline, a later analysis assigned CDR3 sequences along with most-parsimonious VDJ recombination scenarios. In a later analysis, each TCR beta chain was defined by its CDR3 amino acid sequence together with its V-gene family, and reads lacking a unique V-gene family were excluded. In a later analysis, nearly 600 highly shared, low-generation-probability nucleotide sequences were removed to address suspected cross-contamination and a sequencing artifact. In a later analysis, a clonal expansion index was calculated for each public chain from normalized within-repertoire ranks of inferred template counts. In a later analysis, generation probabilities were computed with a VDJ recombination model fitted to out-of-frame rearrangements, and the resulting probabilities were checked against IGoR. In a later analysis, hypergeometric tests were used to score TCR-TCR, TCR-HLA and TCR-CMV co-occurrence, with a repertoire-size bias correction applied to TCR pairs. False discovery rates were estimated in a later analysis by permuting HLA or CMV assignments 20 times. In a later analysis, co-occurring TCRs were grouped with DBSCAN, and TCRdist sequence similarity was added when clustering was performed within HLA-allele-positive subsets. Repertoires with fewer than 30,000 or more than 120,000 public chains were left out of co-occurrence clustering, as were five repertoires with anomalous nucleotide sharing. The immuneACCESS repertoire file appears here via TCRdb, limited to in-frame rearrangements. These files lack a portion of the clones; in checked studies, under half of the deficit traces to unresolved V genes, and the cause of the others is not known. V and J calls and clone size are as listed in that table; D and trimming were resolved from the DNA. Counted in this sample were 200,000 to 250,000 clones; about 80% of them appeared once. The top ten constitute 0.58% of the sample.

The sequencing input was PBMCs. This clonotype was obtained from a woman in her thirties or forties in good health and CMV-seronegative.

The CDR3 reads CASSLGAPGEAFF. The nucleotide sequence reads TGTGCCAGCAGTTTAGGGGCCCCGGGCGAAGCTTTCTTT. The chain was built from TRBV28 and TRBJ1-1; the D gene is perhaps TRBD1, from 5 matching bases. CDR1 MDHEN and CDR2 SYDVKM are derived from the germline V gene. The V end loses 2 bases and the J end loses 8 bases, and a stretch of 12 bases separates them. The CDR3, cysteine through phenylalanine, is 13 amino acids long. Left in the record is the CDR3 DNA by itself, 39 bases read in frame from the first base.